The T cell receptor beta chain described here comes from a study of T cells in Graves' hyperthyroidism and ophthalmopathy. The CDR3 covers 13 residues. V was clipped by 3 bases and J by 5 bases, with 10 bases between them. Germline CDR1 and CDR2: SGHAT and FQNNGV. TCR beta CDR3 region amplification was performed from RNA transcripts. First-round RT-PCR with HTBI primers amplified the TCR CDR3 region. TCRdb reprocessed the multiplex PCR reads via MiXCR and lists one record per CDR3 protein. The sample has about 610,000 distinct CDR3 sequences, 15% to 20% seen once; the top ten hold about 3.5%. This clonotype has at least ten counts.

Sequenced input: blood. This receptor was taken from a woman aged 40 to 50 with Graves' ophthalmopathy. The chain uses TRBV11-2 and TRBJ1-2, with unresolved D. The CDR3 loop is CASSFERIYGYTF. In DNA, the CDR3 is TGTGCCAGCAGCTTCGAAAGGATTTATGGCTACACCTTC.